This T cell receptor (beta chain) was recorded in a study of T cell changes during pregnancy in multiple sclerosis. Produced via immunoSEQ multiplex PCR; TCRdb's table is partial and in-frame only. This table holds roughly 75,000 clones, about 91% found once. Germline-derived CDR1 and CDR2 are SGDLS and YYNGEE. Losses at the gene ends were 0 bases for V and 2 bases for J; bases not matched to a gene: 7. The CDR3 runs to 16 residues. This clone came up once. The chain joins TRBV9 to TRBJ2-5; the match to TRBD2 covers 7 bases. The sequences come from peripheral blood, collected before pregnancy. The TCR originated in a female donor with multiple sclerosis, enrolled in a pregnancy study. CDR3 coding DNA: TGTGCCAGCAGCGTAGCGTGGGGAGGGGTGCAAGAGACCCAGTACTTC. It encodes CASSVAWGGVQETQYF.